Listed below are T cell receptor beta chains from one sample, sequenced in a study of lymphopenia after photon versus proton radiotherapy. Profiled with immunoSEQ multiplex PCR; TCRdb holds only in-frame clones, not every one. Of tens of thousands of clones in the sample, about 87% were seen once. The sample was peripheral blood, taken from a patient treated with proton-based radiotherapy. The receptors were gathered from a woman aged 70-85 years with pancreatic cancer. The CDR3 runs from the conserved cysteine through the conserved F or W. Each record gives: D gene, J gene, clone size, V gene, CDR3 protein, CDR3 DNA. D genes are given only for firm matches. Not every row has a clone size; where given, it reads once, few, many or a size class.

TRBD1 | TRBJ2-5 | - | TRBV28 | CASSLSGTRDRGETQYF | TGTGCCAGCAGTTTATCGGGAACCCGGGACAGGGGGGAGACCCAGTACTTC
- | TRBJ2-7 | - | TRBV7-2 | CASSLVGGPMYEQYF | TGTGCCAGCAGCTTAGTAGGTGGCCCCATGTACGAGCAGTACTTC
- | TRBJ2-1 | - | TRBV7-8 | CASTHKIEQFF | TGTGCCAGCACCCATAAAATCGAGCAGTTCTTC
- | TRBJ1-1 | - | TRBV7-2 | CASSRAGGQSLNTEAFF | TGTGCCAGCAGCCGCGCTGGGGGCCAATCTTTGAACACTGAAGCTTTCTTT
TRBD1 | TRBJ1-1 | few | TRBV5-1 | CASSGGQGFVGNTEAFF | TGCGCCAGCAGCGGCGGACAGGGGTTCGTCGGGAACACTGAAGCTTTCTTT
- | TRBJ2-7 | - | TRBV27 | CASSPGAEVYEQYF | TGTGCCAGCAGTCCCGGGGCGGAAGTTTACGAGCAGTACTTC
- | TRBJ1-5 | - | TRBV28 | CAATGLRQPQHF | TGTGCCGCGACAGGTTTGAGGCAGCCCCAGCATTTT
TRBD1 | TRBJ1-4 | - | TRBV11-2 | CASSLRTGTGSTNEKLFF | TGTGCCAGCAGCTTGCGGACCGGGACAGGCTCAACTAATGAAAAACTGTTTTTT
TRBD2 | TRBJ2-1 | - | TRBV28 | CASSISTSGTNEQFF | TGTGCCAGCAGCATATCAACTAGCGGGACAAATGAGCAGTTCTTC
- | TRBJ2-1 | - | TRBV28 | CASSSRSAATYNEQFF | TGTGCCAGCAGTTCCCGATCAGCGGCGACCTACAATGAGCAGTTCTTC
- | TRBJ2-1 | - | TRBV11-3 | CASSPTLSFFNEQFF | TGTGCCAGCAGCCCTACATTGAGCTTTTTCAATGAGCAGTTCTTC
- | TRBJ1-6 | - | TRBV27 | CASSFSGQRLYNSPLHF | TGTGCCAGCAGTTTCTCCGGACAGCGGTTGTATAATTCACCCCTCCACTTT
TRBD1 | TRBJ1-2 | - | TRBV5-4 | CASRPQEGARGYTF | TGTGCCAGCAGGCCCCAGGAGGGGGCAAGAGGCTACACCTTC
- | TRBJ2-5 | - | TRBV5-4 | CASSLEAGPRTQYF | TGTGCCAGCAGCTTGGAGGCGGGTCCCAGGACCCAGTACTTC
- | TRBJ1-5 | - | TRBV28 | CASSFSNQPQHF | TGTGCCAGCAGTTTCTCCAATCAGCCCCAGCATTTT
- | TRBJ2-2 | once | TRBV11-2 | CASTPGTHGTGELFF | TGTGCCAGCACCCCCGGCACGCATGGCACCGGGGAGCTGTTTTTT
TRBD1 | TRBJ1-1 | - | TRBV28 | CASGQTGLEAFF | TGTGCCAGCGGCCAGACAGGGTTGGAAGCTTTCTTT
TRBD1 | TRBJ2-5 | - | TRBV5-4 | CASSRDDRVQETQYF | TGTGCCAGCAGCCGGGATGACAGGGTCCAAGAGACCCAGTACTTC
TRBD1 | TRBJ2-7 | - | TRBV5-1 | CASSSTGGSYEQYF | TGCGCCAGCAGCTCTACAGGGGGCTCCTACGAGCAGTACTTC
TRBD2 | TRBJ2-3 | - | TRBV19 | CASSLLAGALGTQYF | TGTGCCAGTAGTCTACTAGCGGGGGCCCTCGGTACGCAGTATTTT
TRBD1 | TRBJ2-1 | - | TRBV5-4 | CASSLKGTGLDEQFF | TGTGCCAGCAGCCTCAAGGGGACAGGGTTGGATGAGCAGTTCTTC
- | TRBJ2-3 | - | TRBV2 | CASSEANAYGTQYF | TGTGCCAGCAGTGAAGCTAATGCCTACGGTACGCAGTATTTT
- | TRBJ1-5 | - | TRBV7-9 | CATIPWGPNQPQHF | TGTGCCACCATCCCGTGGGGACCTAATCAGCCCCAGCATTTT
- | TRBJ1-2 | - | TRBV9 | CASSGKDQGADYGYTF | TGTGCCAGCAGCGGTAAAGACCAGGGTGCTGACTATGGCTACACCTTC
- | TRBJ1-1 | - | TRBV28 | CASSGGWGTTEAFF | TGTGCCAGCAGTGGAGGATGGGGTACCACTGAAGCTTTCTTT
- | TRBJ1-4 | - | TRBV27 | CASSLSPARVNEKLFF | TGTGCCAGCAGTTTATCGCCAGCCAGAGTTAATGAAAAACTGTTTTTT
- | TRBJ2-5 | - | TRBV9 | CASSVDEGTGETQYF | TGTGCCAGCAGCGTAGATGAGGGGACGGGAGAGACCCAGTACTTC
- | TRBJ2-7 | - | TRBV18 | CASSPWQGRSYEQYF | TGTGCCAGCTCACCATGGCAGGGGAGATCCTACGAGCAGTACTTC
- | TRBJ2-7 | few | TRBV9 | CASSVDEGREQYF | TGTGCCAGCAGCGTAGATGAGGGACGCGAGCAGTACTTC
TRBD1 | TRBJ2-7 | few | TRBV9 | CASSQGWGQGLYEQYF | TGTGCCAGCAGCCAAGGTTGGGGACAGGGACTGTACGAGCAGTACTTC
- | TRBJ2-3 | few | TRBV7-2 | CASTLLPRGIADTQYF | TGTGCCAGCACCCTACTACCTCGCGGGATCGCAGATACGCAGTATTTT
- | TRBJ2-1 | - | TRBV7-9 | CASSLAVGREQFF | TGTGCCAGCAGCTTAGCGGTGGGGAGGGAGCAGTTCTTC
TRBD1 | TRBJ2-3 | - | TRBV4-1 | CASSQVPGQGADTQYF | TGCGCCAGCAGCCAAGTCCCGGGACAGGGAGCAGATACGCAGTATTTT
- | TRBJ1-6 | - | TRBV11-1 | CASSLGSANSPLHF | TGTGCCAGCAGCTTAGGGTCCGCCAATTCACCCCTCCACTTT
- | TRBJ2-7 | few | TRBV28 | CASSGVAERTYEQYF | TGTGCCAGCAGTGGGGTAGCAGAACGTACCTACGAGCAGTACTTC
- | TRBJ2-1 | - | TRBV7-2 | CASSSAGNRRQFF | TGTGCCAGCAGCTCGGCAGGGAACCGGCGGCAGTTCTTC
- | TRBJ2-1 | - | TRBV6-4 | CASSATRVANEQFF | TGTGCCAGCAGTGCCACTAGGGTAGCCAATGAGCAGTTCTTC
- | TRBJ2-7 | - | TRBV28 | CASSHILPYRDPIGEQYF | TGTGCCAGCAGTCATATCCTACCCTACAGGGATCCCATTGGGGAGCAGTACTTC
- | TRBJ2-1 | - | TRBV29-1 | CSVEGGGPTNEQFF | TGCAGCGTTGAAGGGGGGGGCCCCACCAATGAGCAGTTCTTC
TRBD1 | TRBJ2-7 | - | TRBV18 | CASSPPPWDRVSNEQYF | TGTGCCAGCTCACCACCTCCCTGGGACAGGGTATCTAACGAGCAGTACTTC
- | TRBJ1-1 | - | TRBV6-5 | CASSLGLNTEAFF | TGTGCCAGCAGTCTAGGACTGAACACTGAAGCTTTCTTT
- | TRBJ1-3 | - | TRBV5-5 | CASSILRDSGNTIYF | TGTGCCAGCAGCATACTTCGAGACTCTGGAAACACCATATATTTT
TRBD2 | TRBJ2-1 | - | TRBV15 | CATSREPGEAGPGDEQFF | TGTGCCACCAGCAGGGAACCTGGAGAAGCGGGACCGGGGGATGAGCAGTTCTTC
TRBD1 | TRBJ1-6 | - | TRBV19 | CASSIDGTVNSPLHF | TGTGCCAGTAGTATAGACGGGACAGTGAATTCACCCCTCCACTTT
TRBD2 | TRBJ2-1 | - | TRBV14 | CASSQDFAGTSGRKLNEQFF | TGTGCCAGCAGCCAAGATTTCGCAGGGACTAGCGGGAGAAAATTGAATGAGCAGTTCTTC
- | TRBJ1-2 | - | TRBV7-2 | CASSLATGGQSNYGYTF | TGTGCCAGCAGCTTAGCGACAGGAGGACAGTCTAACTATGGCTACACCTTC